This T cell receptor beta chain is from a study of Graves' ophthalmopathy and Graves' hyperthyroidism. The V segment lost 4 bases and the J segment 2 bases; nucleotides outside the gene matches: 9. The CDR3 loop spans 18 amino acids. Germline CDR1 and CDR2: MGHRA and YSYEKL. Amplified material comprised TCR beta CDR3 regions derived from RNA transcripts. HTBI primers were employed in first-round RT-PCR, then a second-round multiplex PCR followed. TCRdb itself ran the multiplex PCR reads through MiXCR, one entry per CDR3 protein. The sample consists of around 590,000 distinct CDR3 sequences, less than 45% of them appearing once. Study-level points and caveats: Prediction of ophthalmopathy progression reached about 71% sensitivity and 72.22% specificity.

The table lists this clonotype with many counts. The target antigen is unknown. Sequencing used peripheral blood or thyroid tissue (not recorded which). The source is an adult man with Graves' hyperthyroidism. The rearrangement joins TRBV4-1 to TRBJ2-6; TRBD1 agrees at 9 bases. The CDR3 loop is CASSLWDRESTGANVLTF. The CDR3 bases are TGCGCCAGCAGCCTATGGGACAGGGAGTCGACTGGGGCCAACGTCCTGACTTTC.